This passage covers 17 T cell receptor beta chains from one sample sequenced in a study of shared clonotypes between healthy human individuals. TCRdb's table, derived via immunoSEQ multiplex PCR, lists solely in-frame clones and lacks some. Among roughly 2 million clones, 90% to 97% were seen once, and the ten largest hold around 0.13%. Sequenced material: naive CD4+ T cells sorted from blood. The subset denotes: CD45RA+ positively selected. The source is a man between 18 and 35 years old in good health.

This chain connects TRBV7-9 to TRBJ1-2; D is unclear. CDR1 SEHNR and CDR2 FQNEAQ come from the germline V gene (reference sequence). The ends were cut back, 0 bases at V and 1 base at J, with 6 bases in the middle. The CDR3 runs 14 residues. The CDR3 protein is CASSLALDNYGYTF. CDR3 in DNA: TGTGCCAGCAGCTTAGCACTCGATAACTATGGCTACACCTTC.

The rearrangement links TRBV5-1 to TRBJ2-7; D unclear. The CDR3 has 14 amino acids. Germline-derived CDR1 and CDR2 are SGHRS and YFSETQ. V shed 0 bases and J shed 7 bases, with 14 bases lying between them. In DNA form, the CDR3 reads TGCGCCAGCAGCTTGGACACATCCCCTGGGGAGCAGTACTTC. Translating it yields CASSLDTSPGEQYF.

The V and J genes are TRBV30 and TRBJ1-4; maybe TRBD1 (5 bases). Germline loops: CDR1 GTSNPN, CDR2 SVGIG (reference sequence). V lost 5 bases, J lost 5 bases, and 15 bases lay in between. This CDR3 spans 14 amino acids. The chain's CDR3 is CAWGLGVQNEKLFF. CDR3 nucleotide sequence: TGTGCCTGGGGGTTAGGGGTGCAGAATGAAAAACTGTTTTTT.

The chain couples TRBV10-3 to TRBJ2-5, with 9 bases aligning to TRBD2. There are 15 residues in the CDR3. The V and J ends lost 3 bases and 3 bases, in that order; junction bases with no gene match: 5. Germline V gives CDR1 ENHRY, CDR2 SYGVKD. CDR3 region: CAISEGLALEETQYF. CDR3 coding DNA: TGTGCCATCAGTGAAGGACTAGCGCTGGAAGAGACCCAGTACTTC.

The chain is built from TRBV10-1 and TRBJ2-7; D is uncertain. Germline loops: CDR1 WNHNN, CDR2 SYGVQD (reference sequence). Trimming took 2 bases from V and 6 from J, leaving 14 bases between them. The CDR3 loop spans 14 amino acids. The CDR3 coding sequence is TGCGCCAGCAGTGAGGAAAGCCTCCGCAGCGAGCAGTACTTC. This sequence encodes CASSEESLRSEQYF.

The chain has TRBV5-1 and TRBJ1-1; possibly TRBD1 for D (5 bases). The CDR3 sequence is 15 residues long. V was trimmed by 5 bases and J by 1 base, leaving 15 bases between them. CDR1 and CDR2 from the germline V gene are SGHRS and YFSETQ. As DNA, the CDR3 is TGCGCCAGCAGGGGGCCAGGGCAATGGAACACTGAAGCTTTCTTT. It specifies CASRGPGQWNTEAFF.

This clone appeared a single time. V gene TRBV30 combines with J gene TRBJ1-1; D not resolved. CDR3 length: 13 residues. From germline, CDR1 is GTSNPN and CDR2 SVGIG (reference sequence). Trimming shortened V by 4 bases and J by 1 base, and 10 bases separated the two germline ends. For the CDR3, the DNA is TGTGCCTGGAACGCACAGCCGAACACTGAAGCTTTCTTT. It specifies CAWNAQPNTEAFF.

Notes on this clone: Other DNA sequences in the sample encode the same CDR3. The V and J genes are TRBV7-9 and TRBJ2-7; no clear D. The V end lost 1 base, the J end lost 6 bases, and 7 bases lay between the germline ends. CDR3 length: 12 amino acids. CDR1 and CDR2 from the germline V gene are SEHNR and FQNEAQ (reference sequence). CDR3 coding DNA: TGTGCCAGCAGCTTAGGTGGCGCCGAGCAGTACTTC. Its translation is CASSLGGAEQYF.

The chain couples TRBV30 to TRBJ2-5; 9 nucleotides match TRBD2. Losses at the gene ends were 4 bases for V and 1 base for J; bases not matched to a gene: 7. This CDR3 has 15 amino acids. The germline CDR1 and CDR2 sequences are GTSNPN and SVGIG (reference sequence). As DNA, the CDR3 is TGTGCCTGGATGAGACTAGCGGACACCCAAGAGACCCAGTACTTC. It encodes CAWMRLADTQETQYF. Filled out from reference TRBV30 and TRBJ2-5, the complete variable domain reads SQTIHQWPATLVQPVGSPLSLECTVEGTSNPNLYWYRQAAGRGLQLLFYSVGIGQISSEVPQNLSASRPQDRQFILSSKKLLLSDSGFYLCAWMRLADTQETQYFGPGTRLLVL.

The chain recombines TRBV30 with TRBJ2-7; 9 nucleotides line up with TRBD2. With V trimmed by 0 bases and J by 5 bases, 11 bases remained unmatched. Germline V gene sequence: CDR1 GTSNPN, CDR2 SVGIG (reference sequence). The CDR3 length is 16 residues. In DNA form, the CDR3 reads TGTGCCTGGAGTGTCGGTCTAGCGGGGCCTTTTGACGAGCAGTACTTC. It yields the protein CAWSVGLAGPFDEQYF.

On this clone: Other DNA sequences from this sample encode an identical CDR3 as well. The V and J genes are TRBV30 and TRBJ2-7; D is unresolved. In germline, CDR1 is GTSNPN, CDR2 SVGIG (reference sequence). Trimming pared 2 bases from V and 1 base from J, leaving 6 bases between. The CDR3 extends over 12 amino acids. CDR3 region: CAWSRASYEQYF. CDR3 nucleotide sequence: TGTGCCTGGAGTAGAGCGTCCTACGAGCAGTACTTC.

The chain employs TRBV2 and TRBJ2-5; D is ambiguous. Germline V gives CDR1 SNHLY, CDR2 FYNNEI. The CDR3 loop spans 13 amino acids. Trimming cost V 8 bases and J 4 bases, with 14 bases left between them. The CDR3 nucleotides are TGTGCCAGCTCCCCTTTCACGGGAGAGACCCAGTACTTC. Translated: CASSPFTGETQYF.

The chain uses TRBV19 and TRBJ2-2; D not resolved. CDR1 is LNHDA, CDR2 SQIVND, per germline (reference sequence). The CDR3 contains 14 residues. V was clipped by 6 bases and J by 6 bases, with 14 bases between them. The CDR3 nucleotides are TGTGCCAGTAGGGTCCCTCAACAGCCCGGGGAGCTGTTTTTT. It codes for CASRVPQQPGELFF.

J is TRBJ1-1 and V is TRBV6-5; D is unclear. This CDR3 contains 13 residues. Trimming took 5 bases from V and 2 from J, leaving 9 bases between them. CDR1 is MNHEY and CDR2 is SVGAGI in the germline V gene. The CDR3 spells CASSPSGNTEAFF. CDR3 bases: TGTGCCAGCAGTCCTTCGGGAAACACTGAAGCTTTCTTT.

CDR3 DNA: TGCGCCAGCAGCTCCTCCGGGACAGGTATGACTGAAGCTTTCTTT. Translation gives CASSSSGTGMTEAFF. The gene calls are TRBV5-1 and TRBJ1-1; 8 nucleotides match TRBD1. This CDR3 is built from 15 residues. Germline-derived CDR1 and CDR2 are SGHRS and YFSETQ. The V gene end was trimmed by 3 bases and the J gene end by 5 bases; junction bases not matched to a gene: 9.

The chain combines TRBV6-1 with TRBJ2-1; D unresolved. The CDR3 sequence is 13 residues long. V lost 8 bases and J lost 0, with 8 bases in between. The germline V gene has CDR1 MNHNS and CDR2 SASEGT. The CDR3 DNA is TGTGCCAGCCGCTGGAGCTCCTACAATGAGCAGTTCTTC. Protein sequence: CASRWSSYNEQFF.

CDR3 residues: CASSYSAGGAMNEQFF. CDR3 nucleotides: TGTGCCAGCAGTTACTCGGCGGGAGGGGCGATGAATGAGCAGTTCTTC. V gene TRBV6-5 combines with J gene TRBJ2-1; 9 positions match TRBD2. From germline, CDR1 is MNHEY and CDR2 SVGAGI. The CDR3 extends over 16 amino acids. With 0 bases clipped from V and 7 bases from J, the junction kept 7 bases outside the gene matches.